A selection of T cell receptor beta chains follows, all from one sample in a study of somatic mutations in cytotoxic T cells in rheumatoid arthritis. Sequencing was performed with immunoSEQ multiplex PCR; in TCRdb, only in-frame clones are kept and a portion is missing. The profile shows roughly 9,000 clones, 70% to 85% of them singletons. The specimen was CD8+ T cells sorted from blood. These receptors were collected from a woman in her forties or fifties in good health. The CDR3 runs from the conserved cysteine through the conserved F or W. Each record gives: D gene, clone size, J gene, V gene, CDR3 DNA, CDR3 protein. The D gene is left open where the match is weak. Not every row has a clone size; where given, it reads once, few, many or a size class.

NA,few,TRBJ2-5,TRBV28,TGTGCCAGCAGTTATGACCTAGAAGAGACCCAGTACTTC,CASSYDLEETQYF
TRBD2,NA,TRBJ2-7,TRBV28,TGTGCCAGCAGTTTATATTTTAGCGGGGGTTTTCCCTACGAGCAGTACTTC,CASSLYFSGGFPYEQYF
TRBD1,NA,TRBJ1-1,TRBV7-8,TGTGCCAGCAGCCCTCAGGGGGAGAACACTGAAGCTTTCTTT,CASSPQGENTEAFF
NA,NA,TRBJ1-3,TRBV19,TGTGCCAGCCAAACAGAGAATTCTGGAAACACCATATATTTT,CASQTENSGNTIYF
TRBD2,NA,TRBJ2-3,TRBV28,TGTGCCAGCAGTACCCCCCTCCTACTAGCGGGGCCCCGGAGAGATACGCAGTATTTT,CASSTPLLLAGPRRDTQYF
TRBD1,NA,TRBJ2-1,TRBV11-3,TGTGCCAGCAGCTCCCGGGACAGCCTCTACAATGAGCAGTTCTTC,CASSSRDSLYNEQFF
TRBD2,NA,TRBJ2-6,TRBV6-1,TGTGCCAGCAGTGAAGCGATAGCGGGGGACTACTCTGGGGCCAACGTCCTGACTTTC,CASSEAIAGDYSGANVLTF
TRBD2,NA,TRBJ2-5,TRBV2,TGTGCCAGCAGTGAAAGTCCGGGAGGACAAGAGACCCAGTACTTC,CASSESPGGQETQYF
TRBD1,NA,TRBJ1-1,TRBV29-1,TGCAGCGTTGGGACAGGGCAAGCTTTCTTT,CSVGTGQAFF
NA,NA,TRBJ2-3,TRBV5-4,TGTGCCAGCAGCTTGGCCATGGCAGCGCTAAGCACAGATACGCAGTATTTT,CASSLAMAALSTDTQYF
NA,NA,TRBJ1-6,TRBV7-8,TGTGCCAGCAGCTCCCAGCGGAGGGTCGATTCACCCCTCCACTTT,CASSSQRRVDSPLHF
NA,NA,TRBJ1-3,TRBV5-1,TGCGCCAGCAGCACGGGGGACTCTGGAAACACCATATATTTT,CASSTGDSGNTIYF
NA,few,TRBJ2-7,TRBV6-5,TGTGCCAGCAGAGACAGGATCTCCTACGAGCAGTACTTC,CASRDRISYEQYF
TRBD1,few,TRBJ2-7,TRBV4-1,TGCGCCAGCAGGTTTAGACCTACAGGGGCCTACGAGCAGTACTTC,CASRFRPTGAYEQYF
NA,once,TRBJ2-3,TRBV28,TGTGCCAGCAGTTTATACCTAGCGAGTAGAGATACGCAGTATTTT,CASSLYLASRDTQYF
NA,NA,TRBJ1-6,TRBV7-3,TGTGCCAGCAGCTTAAAGGGGCTGGGGTCCTATAATTCACCCCTCCACTTT,CASSLKGLGSYNSPLHF
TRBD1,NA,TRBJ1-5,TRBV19,TGTGCCAGTAGTATAGGAGCCGCTGGGACAGCGTTAGGGTCCCAGCATTTT,CASSIGAAGTALGSQHF
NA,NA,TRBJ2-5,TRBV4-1,TGCGCCAGCAGCCAACTCCCCCTCCCCGGGGGAACCGAAGAGACCCAGTACTTC,CASSQLPLPGGTEETQYF
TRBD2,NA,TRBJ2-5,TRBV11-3,TGTGCCAGCAGCTTAGACGCGGCTAGCGGGGGAACACTGGGGGAGACCCAGTACTTC,CASSLDAASGGTLGETQYF
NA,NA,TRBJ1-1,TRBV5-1,TGCGCCAGCAGCTTGGGAGGTGGTACTGAAGCTTTCTTT,CASSLGGGTEAFF
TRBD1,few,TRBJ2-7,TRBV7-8,TGTGCCAGCAGCTCAATACAGGGGACAAGCTCCTACGAGCAGTACTTC,CASSSIQGTSSYEQYF
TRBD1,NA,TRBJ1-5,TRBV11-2,TGTGCCAGCAGCACAGGGGATCAGCCCCAGCATTTT,CASSTGDQPQHF